This TCR beta chain derives from a study of cytomegalovirus exposure and HLA in healthy donors (dated by TCRdb to the late 2010s). Context from the whole study: In an earlier analysis of fewer than 750 of the donors, less than 350 Gb of sequence data and 90 million to 120 million unique TCR beta sequences from about 180 million T cells were reported. Along with the roughly 670-subject first cohort, a separate validation cohort of approximately 110 different subjects was used. In the later analysis, no new phenotypic data were used to find candidate immune exposures; instead, reliance was placed on TCR beta sequences and their occurrence across donors. In an earlier analysis of 500 to 650 of the donors, high-throughput TCR beta sequencing was used to judge whether each TCR beta V gene segment behaved as functional or pseudogenic. The study aimed to test whether cataloging public T cell receptors could reveal signatures of past pathogen exposure. Typing coverage varied by locus: about 620-630 donors for A, B, C, DRB1 and DQB1; approximately 500 for DQA1; more than 600 for DPA1; roughly 470 for DPB1. Using immunosequencing, the study profiled T cell repertoires from 500 to 800 subjects and related those repertoires to cytomegalovirus serostatus. Among the approximately 420 genotyped donors, approximately 82% belonged to the genetic ancestry cluster associated with self-reported Caucasian donors. A later analysis re-analyzed previously published TCR beta repertoires from 550 to 700 donors and added high-resolution HLA genotyping to study TCR occurrence patterns. The study combined high-throughput TCR immunosequencing, statistical association of individual TCRs with disease status, and machine learning to predict cytomegalovirus infection status. Across 300 to 500 genotyped donors of the cohort, an average of roughly 250,000 unique TCR beta nucleotide sequences per donor were sequenced, and roughly 20% of those sequences were non-productive. An early release that covered more than 550 HLA-typed donors contained around 330 gigabases of sequencing data and around 80 million unique TCR sequences. Donor age, sex, ethnicity and CMV serostatus were compiled alongside the repertoire data. Because of strong linkage in the cohort, roughly 5 DR-DQ haplotypes were treated as single units for association and clustering. A later genetic analysis used genome-wide SNP genotypes for about 65% of the 666 donors, treating that subset as a discovery cohort. Every discovery cohort repertoire had been produced on one sequencing platform. HLA typing included class I and class II loci at four-digit resolution.

In total, 500 to 700 healthy bone marrow donors made up the cohort. Cohort members were all nominally healthy when sampled, although unrecorded immune exposures were likely present. The donor tested CMV seropositive, placing the donor among the 250 to 350 seropositive members of the cohort. Every donor gave a peripheral blood sample, and the peripheral blood mononuclear cells from that sample were used for TCR beta sequencing. The Qiagen DNeasy Blood Extraction Kit was used to extract genomic DNA from the blood cell samples. Preparation of the library involved the immunoSEQ multiplex PCR assay. The multiplex PCR relied on a mix of 60 forward primers for TCR Vbeta segments and 13 reverse primers for TCR Jbeta segments. The CDR3 region of rearranged TCR beta genes was amplified from genomic DNA with a multiplex PCR assay. The Illumina HiSeq System was used to sequence the amplified TCR beta libraries as 87-base-pair reads. The published analysis was carried out like this. In a later analysis, some 80 million unique TCR beta chains were counted across the roughly 610 repertoires, and roughly 11 million of these chains were shared by at least two donors. Raw reads were error-corrected and collapsed into unique sequences by a nearest-neighbor algorithm in which closely related sequences were merged to remove PCR and sequencing errors. To assign V, D and J gene segments, CDR3 sequences were aligned to IMGT reference sequences. For a sequence to be retained, a match of at least six nucleotides was required to both a V gene segment and a J gene segment. Rearrangements were called productive when the CDR3 lacked stop codons and stayed in frame with V and J; all others were non-productive. CDR3 was defined according to IMGT convention as the region running from the second conserved V-encoded cysteine to the conserved J-encoded phenylalanine. The earlier analysis of approximately 500 of the donors excluded sequences that lacked an unambiguous match to a single V gene segment. In an earlier analysis of 500 to 750 of the donors, V segments were called functional above 56.7% productive rearrangements and were called segregating when the between-donor standard deviation exceeded 5%. A statistical classification framework was built to diagnose cytomegalovirus status from the catalog of TCR beta chain sequences. In a later analysis, TCR nucleotide sequences were compared against IMGT/GENE-DB human TR gene sequences so that V and J genes could be assigned. The TCRdist pipeline was used in a later analysis to assign CDR3 sequences and most-parsimonious VDJ recombination scenarios. In a later analysis, each TCR beta chain was defined by its CDR3 amino acid sequence together with its V-gene family, and reads without a unique V-gene family were excluded. A later analysis removed 550 to 650 highly shared, low-generation-probability nucleotide sequences to deal with suspected cross-contamination and a sequencing artifact. In a later analysis, a clonal expansion index was calculated for each public chain from normalized within-repertoire ranks of inferred template counts. Generation probabilities in a later analysis came from a VDJ recombination model fitted to out-of-frame rearrangements, and those results were checked against IGoR. In a later analysis, hypergeometric tests were used to score TCR-TCR, TCR-HLA and TCR-CMV co-occurrence, with a repertoire-size bias correction applied to TCR pairs. In a later analysis, false discovery rates were estimated by permuting HLA or CMV assignments 20 times. A later analysis grouped co-occurring TCRs with DBSCAN, adding TCRdist sequence similarity when clustering within HLA-allele-positive subsets. Repertoires with fewer than 30,000 or more than 120,000 public chains, plus five repertoires with anomalous nucleotide sharing, were excluded from co-occurrence clustering. TCRdb retrieved this table from immuneACCESS and kept in-frame rearrangements only. Not all clones are present; in checked studies, unresolved V genes account for under half, and no reason is known for the remainder. V, J and clone size are taken as reported in that table, and D and trimming were inferred from the DNA itself. For this sample the table gives around 130,000 clones, of which roughly 80% were detected only once. The ten largest account for less than 2.5% of the sample.

Note on this clone: The antigen it recognizes is unknown. No clone much larger than this one lies a single base away; base qualities are absent.

Paper-wide results and their limitations: In both the original and validation cohorts, the classifier was reported to diagnose cytomegalovirus status with high specificity and sensitivity. According to a later genetic analysis, donors in an Asian-associated ancestry cluster had fewer N-insertions in productive TCRs than the approximately 630-donor mean. When HLA alleles, especially DR and DQ, strongly co-occurred, TCR associations were difficult to assign to individual alleles. Because counts were too low, 15 to 20 rarely observed V segments, including chromosome 9 orphons, were excluded from the earlier analysis of some 590 of the donors. A total of roughly 160 TCR beta chains were listed by the study as associated with cytomegalovirus. Because some donors lacked HLA typing at each locus, the association tests relied only on the typed subset. In a later analysis, TCR association rates were found to vary across HLA loci, with the most associated TCRs seen for DRB1 alleles and the fewest for HLA-C alleles. Three of the identified cytomegalovirus-associated TCR beta chains were confirmed in vitro to be specific for cytomegalovirus antigens. Specific HLA alleles were associated with 15,000 to 20,000 TCR beta sequences at a false discovery rate of 0.05 in a later analysis. A further reported finding was that TCR beta sequences accurately predicted the HLA-A and HLA-B alleles for most subjects in the first cohort. Linkage disequilibrium might explain the correlated functional status among segregating V segments, but an unknown experimental factor could not be ruled out. In an earlier analysis of some 640 of the donors, most TCR beta V segments were observed in productive rearrangements about 90% or about 30% of the time, broadly matching IMGT annotations. Several of the top co-occurrence clusters appeared to be linked to parvovirus B19, influenza, CMV and Epstein-Barr virus, according to a later analysis. The sequencing pipeline was judged likely to have produced a cluster of highly shared sequence variants as a technical artifact. Most CMV-associated TCR beta chains appeared to be HLA-restricted in a later analysis, and the HLA associations seemed to be driven largely by CMV exposure. V-gene and J-gene trimming of TCR beta chains was associated with a missense DCLRE1C variant in a later genetic analysis, and the association was replicated in an independent cohort. Presence/absence analyses assumed roughly uniform sequencing depth across donors, an assumption that may not hold. According to the authors, the approach could potentially be generalized to other disease states and immunological phenotypes. Across donors, most TCR sequences were observed very rarely, whereas some public TCRs were present in many individuals. Immune exposure information for the cohort was limited to CMV serostatus. In a later analysis, HLA-associated TCR beta chains showed more clonal expansion and lower generation probabilities than non-associated chains that were equally common. This cohort had only TCR beta chains sequenced, and the lack of alpha or paired-chain data limited which features could be detected.

The receptor was isolated from a woman between 35 and 50 years old in good health and CMV-seropositive. Sample: PBMCs.

In nucleotide form, the sequence is TGTGCCAGCAGGGGTGACAGGGGGAACACCATATATTTT. Translated, this is CASRGDRGNTIYF. The rearrangement joined TRBV7-2 to TRBJ1-3; 9 central bases correspond to TRBD1. From the cysteine through the phenylalanine, the CDR3 covers 13 amino acids. Only the CDR3 DNA is retained, 39 bases long and in frame from the first base. CDR1 SGHTA and CDR2 FQGNSA are derived from the germline V gene. Compared with germline, V lacks 6 bases and J lacks 7 bases; bases without a gene match: 4. The full variable domain, with segments outside the CDR3 supplied by the reference TRBV7-2 and TRBJ1-3 proteins, appears as GAGVSQSPSNKVTEKGKDVELRCDPISGHTALYWYRQSLGQGLEFLIYFQGNSAPDKSGLPSDRFSAERTGGSVSTLTIQRTQQEDSAVYLCASRGDRGNTIYFGEGSWLTVV.